These 31 T cell receptor beta chains came from one sample sequenced in a study of blood T cell repertoires in COVID-19. Method: immunoSEQ multiplex PCR; TCRdb's copy keeps in-frame clones and lacks some. This table has roughly 83,000 clones, about 88% appearing once. Material: peripheral blood. These receptors were obtained from a man older than 75 with active or convalescent COVID-19.

The chain joins TRBV5-6 to TRBJ2-7; maybe TRBD1 (5 bases). CDR1 and CDR2 (germline): SGHDT, YYEEEE. The V end was cut by 4 bases, the J end by 4 bases, with 12 bases between. The CDR3 extends over 13 amino acids. The CDR3 protein is CASSTTTEYEQYV. As DNA, the CDR3 is TGTGCCAGCAGCACCACGACAGAGTACGAGCAGTACGTC.

V is TRBV7-2 and J is TRBJ1-5; a weak D match, TRBD1 (6 bases). The CDR3 contains 13 residues. CDR1 SGHTA and CDR2 FQGNSA come from the germline V gene. Deletions cut 1 base from V and 7 bases from J, with 8 bases between. The CDR3 region has the DNA TGTGCCAGCAGCTTAGAGGGGGGGCAGCCCCAGCATTTT. This gives the protein CASSLEGGQPQHF.

The chain recombines TRBV30 with TRBJ1-4; D not resolved. Trimming pared 3 bases from V and 13 bases from J, leaving 18 bases between. Germline lookup yields CDR1 GTSNPN and CDR2 SVGIG (reference sequence). This CDR3 is built from 13 residues. The CDR3 here is CAWSRNTIEVLFF. CDR3 DNA: TGTGCCTGGAGCCGAAACACGATCGAGGTACTGTTTTTT.

The J gene is TRBJ1-5, the V gene TRBV27, with 7 bases that match TRBD1. J lost 4 bases, V lost 2 bases, and 11 bases had no gene match. The CDR3 runs 17 residues. Germline CDR1 is MNHEY and CDR2 is SMNVEV (reference sequence). The CDR3 is CASSLTNPGQINQPQHF. The CDR3 nucleotides read TGTGCCAGCAGTTTAACGAATCCGGGACAGATTAATCAGCCCCAGCATTTT.

The chain recombines TRBV24-1 with TRBJ1-4; tentatively, D is TRBD1 (5 bases). Germline V gene lookup returns CDR1 KGHDR and CDR2 SFDVKD. V was pared by 2 bases and J by 7 bases, with 16 bases between. CDR3 size: 16 residues. CDR3 amino acids: CATSDSSPTGGEKLFF. CDR3 coding DNA: TGTGCCACCAGTGATTCCTCCCCGACGGGGGGTGAAAAACTGTTTTTT.

The chain combines TRBV3-1 (or the pseudogene TRBV3-2) with TRBJ2-2; possible D gene TRBD1, 6 bases. V dropped 0 bases and J dropped 4 bases, with 12 bases sitting between them. CDR1 is LGHDT, CDR2 YNNKEL, per germline (reference sequence). CDR3 length equals 16 residues. CDR3 sequence (DNA): TGTGCCAGCAGCCAAGATCCAGGGGCCCTCACCGGGGAGCTGTTTTTT. The encoded protein is CASSQDPGALTGELFF.

The rearrangement uses TRBV6-5 and TRBJ1-5, with D hard to call. This CDR3 spans 13 amino acids. The germline V and J ends were trimmed by 2 bases and 7 bases, with 9 bases remaining between them. Germline assignment: CDR1 MNHEY and CDR2 SVGAGI. The CDR3 DNA follows: TGTGCCAGCAGTTACGAGGGAAACCAGCCCCAGCATTTT. Protein product: CASSYEGNQPQHF.

The chain uses TRBV28 and TRBJ1-5, with TRBD1 identical over 8 bases. The length of the CDR3 is 15 residues. Per the germline V gene, CDR1 is MDHEN and CDR2 is SYDVKM. J gave up 9 bases and V 2 bases, and 9 bases lay outside the gene matches. The DNA for the CDR3 is TGTGCCAGCAGTTTACTTCGACAGGGGAGTTCGCCCCAGCATTTT. Amino acids: CASSLLRQGSSPQHF.

The chain links TRBV11-1 to TRBJ1-1, with D perhaps TRBD1 (5 bases). Germline CDR1 and CDR2: SGHAT and FQDESV (reference sequence). V was trimmed by 5 bases and J by 4 bases, leaving 11 bases between them. There are 13 residues in the CDR3. In nucleotides, the CDR3 is TGTGCCAGCAGCCGAGTGGGGGGCACTGAAGCTTTCTTT. This sequence encodes CASSRVGGTEAFF.

The gene calls are TRBV2 and TRBJ1-5, with 7 bases aligning to TRBD1. The V gene's germline CDR1 is SNHLY and CDR2 FYNNEI. V shed 6 bases, J shed 4 bases, and the junction held 9 bases outside the gene matches. The CDR3 is 15 amino acids. CDR3 coding DNA: TGTGCCAGCAGATTCGGGACAGCAGGAAATCAGCCCCAGCATTTT. As protein: CASRFGTAGNQPQHF.

This clone came up once. The rearrangement links TRBV5-5 to TRBJ2-3; no clear D gene. Germline V gene data show CDR1 as SGHKS and CDR2 as YYEKEE (reference sequence). CDR3 size: 13 residues. Between the trimmed V and J ends, which lost 3 bases and 3 bases, there was a span of 8 bases. The CDR3: CASSWAPTDTQYF. For the CDR3, the DNA is TGTGCCAGCAGCTGGGCCCCTACAGATACGCAGTATTTT.

This rearrangement joins TRBV2 to TRBJ2-1; 7 bases agree with TRBD2. V was pared by 8 bases and J by 0 bases, with 13 bases of the junction left unmatched. CDR3 size: 17 residues. The germline V gene encodes CDR1 SNHLY and CDR2 FYNNEI. The CDR3 DNA reads TGTGCCAGCGAGTCGGCGGGGGTCGGAAGCTCCTACAATGAGCAGTTCTTC. Translated, it gives CASESAGVGSSYNEQFF.

This sequence joins TRBV5-4 and TRBJ1-1; tentatively, D is TRBD1 (6 bases). V lost 4 bases to trimming and J lost 5 bases, with 12 bases between them. In germline, CDR1 is SGHNT, CDR2 YYREEE (reference sequence). CDR3 length: 13 residues. As DNA, the CDR3 is TGTGCCAGCAGCCCGGTGAGGGGGACTGAAGCTTTCTTT. It specifies CASSPVRGTEAFF.

In its sample, this clone was seen once. Mismatch with germline at one junction end may stem from a read error. Within the sample, other DNA sequences also encode this same CDR3. The chain employs TRBV5-1 and TRBJ1-6; 7 nucleotides align to TRBD1. Germline loops: CDR1 SGHRS, CDR2 YFSETQ. There are 14 residues in the CDR3. Written as DNA, the CDR3 is TGCGCCAGTAGCTTAGGGACAGCCAATTCACCCCTCCACTTT. As protein: CASSLGTANSPLHF. Full variable domain (missing parts from reference TRBV5-1 and TRBJ1-6): KAGVTQTPRYLIKTRGQQVTLSCSPISGHRSVSWYQQTPGQGLQFLFEYFSETQRNKGNFPGRFSGRQFSNSRSEMNVSTLELGDSALYLCASSLGTANSPLHFGNGTRLTVT.

Of note for this clone: The junction shows a germline mismatch at one end, possibly a read error. The rearrangement joins TRBV13 to TRBJ2-4; 11 bases are shared with TRBD2. Germline loops: CDR1 PRHDT, CDR2 FYEKMQ (reference sequence). The CDR3 is 14 residues long. The CDR3 nucleotides are TGTGCCAGCAGTTTAGCGGGGGGGAAAAACATTCAGTACTTC. Translated: CASSLAGGKNIQYF.

The gene calls are TRBV5-1 and TRBJ2-1, with D uncertain. Germline V CDR1 and CDR2: SGHRS, YFSETQ. Trimming took 0 bases from V and 0 from J, leaving 10 bases between them. The CDR3 totals 16 residues. This CDR3 reads CASSLEGGSSYNEQFF. Written as DNA, the CDR3 is TGCGCCAGCAGCTTGGAAGGCGGCAGCTCCTACAATGAGCAGTTCTTC.

The chain is built from TRBV11-3 and TRBJ1-1, with D hard to call. The CDR3 extends over 13 amino acids. Trimming removed 2 bases at V and 11 bases at J, with 15 bases between. Looked up from germline, CDR1 is SGHNT and CDR2 is YENEEA. The CDR3 coding sequence is TGTGCCAGCAGCTTACATGGAGGGCAGACGGCTTTCTTT. It specifies CASSLHGGQTAFF.

V and J are TRBV9 and TRBJ1-2; perhaps TRBD1 as D (6 bases). The germline V and J ends were trimmed by 3 bases and 2 bases, with 17 bases remaining between them. The V gene's germline CDR1 is SGDLS and CDR2 YYNGEE. This CDR3 is built from 16 residues. As DNA, the CDR3 is TGTGCCAGCAGCGCCCAGCGGCAGGGGCTAAACTATGGCTACACCTTC. Translated: CASSAQRQGLNYGYTF.

The chain joins TRBV5-1 to TRBJ1-1, with unresolved D. This CDR3 has 13 residues. The V end lost 2 bases, the J end lost 2 bases, and 7 bases lay between the germline ends. In germline, CDR1 is SGHRS, CDR2 YFSETQ. DNA of the CDR3: TGCGCCAGCAGCTTTATACAAAACACTGAAGCTTTCTTT. It yields the protein CASSFIQNTEAFF.

The chain employs TRBV5-8 and TRBJ1-5; the D gene is possibly TRBD1 (5 bases). CDR3 size: 15 residues. In germline, CDR1 is SGHTS, CDR2 YDEGEE. Trimming took 4 bases from V and 7 from J, leaving 18 bases between them. The CDR3 is CASSMGVGPQQPQHF. For the CDR3, the DNA is TGTGCCAGCAGCATGGGGGTGGGCCCGCAGCAGCCCCAGCATTTT.

This clone was detected only once. The V gene is TRBV7-6, the J gene TRBJ1-1; D is possibly TRBD1 (5 bases). Per germline, CDR1 SGHVS and CDR2 FNYEAQ. V lost 4 bases and J lost 4, with 16 bases in between. CDR3 size: 15 residues. The CDR3: CASSSRTGGVTEAFF. In nucleotides, the CDR3 is TGTGCCAGCAGCTCGCGGACCGGGGGGGTCACTGAAGCTTTCTTT. The complete variable domain, with remaining parts taken from reference TRBV7-6 and TRBJ1-1, reads GAGVSQSPRYKVTKRGQDVALRCDPISGHVSLYWYRQALGQGPEFLTYFNYEAQQDKSGLPNDRFSAERPEGSISTLTIQRTEQRDSAMYRCASSSRTGGVTEAFFGQGTRLTVV.

V is TRBV12-3 or TRBV12-4 and J is TRBJ2-7; 7 bases map to TRBD2. This CDR3 is built from 13 residues. The V gene end was trimmed by 11 bases and the J gene end by 4 bases; junction bases not matched to a gene: 11. Here the CDR3 DNA reads TGTGCCCACAAACTCGGGGGGTTTTACGAGCAGTACGTC. Protein product: CAHKLGGFYEQYV.

This chain uses TRBV28 with TRBJ2-6; the D gene is possibly TRBD2 (7 bases). CDR1 is MDHEN, CDR2 SYDVKM, per germline. The CDR3 runs 16 residues. The V end lost 3 bases, the J end lost 4 bases, and 13 bases lay between the germline ends. The CDR3 DNA follows: TGTGCCAGCAGTTTTCCGGCGGGGGCCGGGGCCAACGTCCTGACTTTC. It translates to CASSFPAGAGANVLTF.

This clone was counted a single time. The same CDR3 arises from other DNA sequences in this sample as well. This sequence joins TRBV2 and TRBJ2-3, with TRBD2 identical over 7 bases. V gave up 4 bases and J gave up 5 bases; unmatched junction bases: 9. The CDR3 consists of 15 residues. Germline values: CDR1 SNHLY, CDR2 FYNNEI. CDR3 sequence reads: CASSVGGRPIDTQYF. In DNA, the CDR3 is TGTGCCAGCAGTGTGGGCGGGAGACCTATAGATACGCAGTATTTT.

The rearrangement links TRBV5-6 to TRBJ2-1; a weak D match, TRBD1 (6 bases). CDR1 and CDR2 (germline): SGHDT, YYEEEE. The CDR3 is 14 residues long. V was shortened by 2 bases and J by 7 bases, with 13 bases between the two germline ends. CDR3 protein: CASSFFDRQNEQFF. For the CDR3, the DNA is TGTGCCAGCAGCTTCTTCGACAGGCAGAATGAGCAGTTCTTC.

The chain uses TRBV28 and TRBJ1-4, with D unresolved. CDR1 MDHEN and CDR2 SYDVKM come from the germline V gene. CDR3 length: 14 residues. V dropped 2 bases and J dropped 0 bases, with 4 bases sitting between them. The CDR3 loop reads CASSLATTNEKLFF. In DNA form, the CDR3 reads TGTGCCAGCAGTTTAGCTACAACTAATGAAAAACTGTTTTTT.

The chain has TRBV3-1 (or the pseudogene TRBV3-2) and TRBJ1-2; TRBD1 is a possible D gene (6 bases). This CDR3 contains 16 residues. Germline-derived CDR1 and CDR2 are LGHDT and YNNKEL (reference sequence). Trimming cost V 4 bases and J 1 base, with 16 bases left between them. CDR3 region: CASSLSRTVLNYGYTF. For the CDR3, the DNA is TGTGCCAGCAGCCTCTCTAGGACAGTCCTTAACTATGGCTACACCTTC.

This chain joins TRBV5-4 and TRBJ1-2; 10 bases map to TRBD1. The V gene end was trimmed by 3 bases and the J gene end by 8 bases; junction bases not matched to a gene: 19. The V gene's germline CDR1 is SGHNT and CDR2 YYREEE (reference sequence). There are 18 residues in the CDR3. In DNA form, the CDR3 reads TGTGCCAGCAGCTCGGAAACAATAGCCGGGACAGGGGAGGAGGGCTACACCTTC. As protein: CASSSETIAGTGEEGYTF.

The chain has TRBV5-1 and TRBJ2-3; 11 bases line up with TRBD2. The CDR3 runs 16 residues. Germline V gives CDR1 SGHRS, CDR2 YFSETQ. The trim removed 4 bases at V and 2 bases at J, leaving 6 bases unmatched. The chain's CDR3 is CASSRPSGRTTDTQYF. The CDR3 DNA reads as TGCGCCAGCAGCAGGCCTAGCGGGAGGACCACAGATACGCAGTATTTT.

The J gene is TRBJ1-1, the V gene TRBV5-1; a possible D gene is TRBD1 (5 bases). The CDR3 runs 14 residues. Germline-derived CDR1 and CDR2 are SGHRS and YFSETQ. The V and J ends lost 7 bases and 1 base respectively, with 14 bases between them. CDR3 protein: CASGSGGWNTEAFF. In DNA, the CDR3 is TGCGCCAGCGGCAGCGGGGGATGGAACACTGAAGCTTTCTTT.

As regards this clone: One end of the junction does not line up with germline, which may come from a read error. The same CDR3 arises from other DNA sequences in this sample as well. V usage is TRBV4-1 and J usage is TRBJ1-2, with D possibly matching TRBD1 (5 bases). CDR1 and CDR2 from the germline V gene are MGHRA and YSYEKL. This CDR3 has 15 residues. The CDR3 loop reads CASSQDPGGNYGYTF. The CDR3 DNA follows: TGCGCTAGCAGCCAAGATCCGGGGGGTAACTATGGCTACACCTTC.